These T cell receptor beta chains were read from a single sample in a study of cytomegalovirus exposure and HLA in healthy donors. TCRdb keeps only in-frame clones here, not all; method: immunoSEQ multiplex PCR. The table includes about 170,000 clones, under 80% detected once. Specimen: PBMCs. Every receptor here comes from a man in his forties in good health and CMV-seronegative. Each CDR3 is given with its conserved first and last residue.

j_call v_call cdr3_aa
TRBJ2-7 TRBV4-1 CASSQDLTGKVYEQYF
TRBJ1-5 TRBV5-5 CASSSGQGRSNQPQHF
TRBJ2-7 TRBV27 CASSSRDNGYEQYF
TRBJ2-1 TRBV10-1 CASRRLVGYNEQFF
TRBJ1-1 TRBV5-5 CASSLGLRDTEAFF
TRBJ2-1 TRBV9 CASSPGRQGIRNEQFF
TRBJ2-3 TRBV18 CASSPFHTDTQYF
TRBJ1-5 TRBV7-9 CASSLGGEGGQPQHF
TRBJ1-3 TRBV5-1 CASSFVFGQGASLTGNTIYF
TRBJ2-6 TRBV28 CAAEYRGTGTGANVLTF
TRBJ1-4 TRBV28 CASRVPGQEKLFF
TRBJ1-5 TRBV19 CASSLRDRGREPQHF
TRBJ2-2 TRBV6-5 CATSSSNTGELFF
TRBJ2-2 TRBV19 CASWARPTGELFF
TRBJ2-5 TRBV7-3 CASSLTAGPEETQYF
TRBJ1-4 TRBV9 CASSPSSFRLNEKLFF
TRBJ1-6 TRBV27 CASSLFGDMANSPLHF
TRBJ1-1 TRBV19 CASRDRQFNTEAFF
TRBJ2-7 TRBV7-2 CASSLGRGGLNEQYF
TRBJ1-1 TRBV5-1 CASSPIQGVATEAFF
TRBJ2-5 TRBV5-1 CASSAGTGGYQETQYF
TRBJ2-7 TRBV18 CASSPPGVRDSSYEQYF
TRBJ1-2 TRBV5-4 CASSLPTGTNYGYTF
TRBJ1-2 TRBV29-1 CSVGGRGEARNYGYTF
TRBJ2-1 TRBV4-1 CASSQPTGGGYNEQFF
TRBJ2-1 TRBV5-4 CASSPVATSARDEQFF
TRBJ2-7 TRBV9 CASSPWTGWSVEQYF
TRBJ1-4 TRBV6-5 CASSKTGGDEKLFF
TRBJ2-3 TRBV5-1 CASRYSGGSGDTQYF
TRBJ1-3 TRBV7-2 CASSLTGGFGNTIYF
TRBJ1-2 TRBV11-2 CASSLALLGAYGYTF
TRBJ1-1 TRBV9 CASTQNRGMNTEAFF
TRBJ1-1 TRBV19 CASSIPGNTEAFF
TRBJ2-3 TRBV7-2 CASSQTDTQYF
TRBJ1-1 TRBV28 CASNTANTEAFF
TRBJ1-4 TRBV18 CASQRTATNEKLFF
TRBJ1-6 TRBV6-1 CASSDRESNSPLHF
TRBJ2-3 TRBV21-1 CASSKAPRGAHTDTQYF
TRBJ1-5 TRBV28 CASSSGSLQPQHF
TRBJ1-3 TRBV19 CASTDPGTLHTIYF
TRBJ2-1 TRBV27 CASSLRTARWEQFF
TRBJ2-5 TRBV7-3 CASSPTGTQETQYF
TRBJ1-6 TRBV29-1 CSVPSTSPVPLHF
TRBJ1-2 TRBV27 CASSLTGATGFVAYGYTF